Listed below are T cell receptor beta chains from one sample, sequenced in a study of blood T cell repertoires in COVID-19. Profiling relied on immunoSEQ multiplex PCR, and the TCRdb table lists in-frame clones only, not all of them. Of about 280,000 clones detected, roughly 85% appear once; the ten largest clones hold 5.1%. Sequencing input: peripheral blood. Receptors originate from a man between 50 and 59 years old with active or convalescent COVID-19. Both conserved end residues are part of each CDR3. Fields, in order: J gene, D gene, V gene, clone size, CDR3 protein, CDR3 DNA. D genes are given only for firm matches. Not every row has a clone size; where given, it reads once, few, many or a size class.

J: TRBJ2-5
D: TRBD2
V: TRBV20-1
size: -
CDR3: CSASRLAGPETQYF
DNA: TGCAGTGCTAGTAGGCTAGCGGGTCCAGAGACCCAGTACTTC

J: TRBJ2-2
D: TRBD2
V: TRBV27
size: -
CDR3: CASRGASGWITGELFF
DNA: TGTGCCAGCAGGGGGGCTAGCGGGTGGATCACCGGGGAGCTGTTTTTT

J: TRBJ2-2
D: TRBD1
V: TRBV24-1
size: -
CDR3: CATSDSTGDTGELFF
DNA: TGTGCCACCAGTGATTCGACAGGGGACACCGGGGAGCTGTTTTTT

J: TRBJ1-3
D: -
V: TRBV4-2
size: -
CDR3: CASSQDVAPNTIYF
DNA: TGTGCCAGCAGCCAAGACGTTGCGCCGAACACCATATATTTT

J: TRBJ2-7
D: TRBD2
V: TRBV12-5
size: once
CDR3: CASGLKPGLALLSAHPYEQYF
DNA: TGTGCTAGTGGTCTAAAACCGGGACTAGCTCTCTTGTCGGCTCACCCCTACGAGCAGTACTTC

J: TRBJ2-1
D: TRBD2
V: TRBV4-1
size: -
CDR3: CASSQGLLAGGDNEQFF
DNA: TGCGCCAGCAGCCAGGGCCTCCTGGCGGGAGGCGACAATGAGCAGTTCTTC

J: TRBJ2-1
D: TRBD2
V: TRBV7-6
size: -
CDR3: CASSDPTSGRAHNEQFF
DNA: TGTGCCAGCAGCGACCCGACTAGCGGGAGGGCCCACAATGAGCAGTTCTTC

J: TRBJ2-2
D: TRBD1
V: TRBV27
size: few
CDR3: CASSPDRGRGTGELFF
DNA: TGTGCCAGCAGTCCAGACAGGGGGCGGGGCACCGGGGAGCTGTTTTTT

J: TRBJ1-5
D: -
V: TRBV28
size: -
CDR3: CASSPGGPYSNQPQHF
DNA: TGTGCCAGCAGTCCCGGGGGGCCTTATAGCAATCAGCCCCAGCATTTT

J: TRBJ2-1
D: TRBD2
V: TRBV18
size: -
CDR3: CASSPPGATSGLAQFF
DNA: TGTGCCAGCTCACCACCCGGAGCCACTAGCGGGCTGGCGCAGTTCTTC

J: TRBJ2-1
D: TRBD2
V: TRBV4-1
size: -
CDR3: CASSQGLSGLAVLYNEQFF
DNA: TGCGCCAGCAGCCAAGGGTTGTCGGGACTAGCAGTCCTCTACAATGAGCAGTTCTTC

J: TRBJ2-7
D: TRBD2
V: TRBV6-6
size: -
CDR3: CASSLAGGGNEQYF
DNA: TGTGCCAGCAGTCTAGCGGGAGGAGGGAATGAGCAGTACTTC

J: TRBJ2-1
D: TRBD1
V: TRBV5-4
size: -
CDR3: CASRAETGTGMDGQFF
DNA: TGTGCCAGCAGAGCAGAGACCGGGACAGGGATGGATGGGCAGTTCTTC

J: TRBJ2-1
D: TRBD2
V: TRBV28
size: -
CDR3: CASSFGGRGDEQFF
DNA: TGTGCCAGCAGTTTTGGCGGGAGAGGTGATGAGCAGTTCTTC

J: TRBJ1-2
D: TRBD1
V: TRBV3-1/TRBV3-2
size: -
CDR3: CASSPGQTYGYTF
DNA: TGTGCCAGCAGCCCGGGACAGACCTATGGCTACACCTTC

J: TRBJ2-7
D: -
V: TRBV19
size: -
CDR3: CASSIDRAGEQYF
DNA: TGTGCCAGTAGTATAGACAGGGCGGGGGAGCAGTACTTC

J: TRBJ2-3
D: TRBD1
V: TRBV6-4
size: -
CDR3: CASSDGTGSTDTQYF
DNA: TGTGCCAGCAGTGACGGGACAGGGAGCACAGATACGCAGTATTTT

J: TRBJ2-1
D: -
V: TRBV30
size: -
CDR3: CAWSLDSYNEQFF
DNA: TGTGCCTGGAGCCTAGACAGCTACAATGAGCAGTTCTTC

J: TRBJ1-5
D: TRBD1
V: TRBV4-3
size: -
CDR3: CASSRDAWTGIVQPQHF
DNA: TGCGCCAGCAGCCGAGACGCCTGGACAGGGATCGTACAGCCCCAGCATTTT

J: TRBJ2-7
D: TRBD2
V: TRBV11-2
size: -
CDR3: CASSRDVPGGPTYEQYF
DNA: TGTGCCAGCAGCCGAGATGTCCCGGGAGGTCCAACCTACGAGCAGTACTTC